This TCR beta chain appears in the sequencing data of a study of T cells after posttransplantation cyclophosphamide. Study-wide results and limits: TRB clonality was highly associated with recipient CMV seropositivity and reactivation. Tissue-infiltrating T cells from skin or gut overlapped little with blood T cells. Later blood repertoires were often dominated by clones from the donor CD8+ memory compartment.

This clone was counted many times. Its antigen is currently unknown. Profiling relied on immunoSEQ multiplex PCR, and the TCRdb table lists in-frame clones only, not all of them. The repertoire shows about 12,000 clones, none seen only once; the top ten take about 24%. CDR1 LGHNA and CDR2 YNFKEQ come from the germline V gene. The CDR3 sequence is 16 residues long. The V segment lost 0 bases and the J segment 3 bases; nucleotides outside the gene matches: 8. Treatment was busulfan-fludarabine conditioning, a marrow graft, and cyclophosphamide on days +3 and +4. The chain has TRBV4-2 and TRBJ2-7; TRBD2 agrees at 7 bases. This specimen was PBMCs, taken after allogeneic stem cell transplant with posttransplant cyclophosphamide. This receptor was obtained from a female patient between 35 and 55 years old who received an allogeneic stem cell transplant from an unrelated donor, was CMV-positive, and had acute GVHD only. A subset of T cells may come from the graft donor. This chain's CDR3 is CASSQDLRETLYEQYF. The CDR3 DNA reads TGTGCCAGCAGCCAAGATTTGCGGGAGACCCTCTACGAGCAGTACTTC.